The 27 T cell receptor beta chains listed next were all sequenced from one sample in a study of control samples from healthy donors and cancer patients. TCRdb keeps only in-frame clones here, not all; method: immunoSEQ multiplex PCR. The table has about 150,000 clones, about 94% seen once; the top ten hold roughly 0.7%. The material sequenced was blood. These receptors were taken from a woman aged 25 to 45 in good health.

The chain links TRBV2 to TRBJ2-1; weak D call: TRBD2 (5 bases). The V gene's germline CDR1 is SNHLY and CDR2 FYNNEI. There are 14 residues in the CDR3. With 7 bases removed from V and 2 bases from J, the gap between germline ends came to 12 bases. CDR3 amino acids: CASMEDSPYNEQFF. DNA of the CDR3: TGTGCCAGCATGGAGGACTCCCCCTACAATGAGCAGTTCTTC.

The V gene is TRBV5-8, the J gene TRBJ2-1; TRBD2 matches at 10 bases. The V gene's germline CDR1 is SGHTS and CDR2 YDEGEE. The CDR3 loop spans 15 amino acids. The trim removed 5 bases at V and 6 bases at J, leaving 8 bases unmatched. CDR3: CASRPGTSDGNEQFF. CDR3 DNA sequence: TGTGCCAGCAGGCCCGGGACTAGCGATGGCAATGAGCAGTTCTTC.

With respect to this clone: This same CDR3 is encoded by further DNA sequences in the sample. The chain employs TRBV4-2 and TRBJ1-5; 7 nucleotides line up with TRBD1. There are 18 residues in the CDR3. Trimming removed 0 bases from V and 6 bases from J; junction bases left unmatched: 14. In germline, CDR1 is LGHNA, CDR2 YNFKEQ. The CDR3 DNA follows: TGTGCCAGCAGCCAAGATCCCGTGAGAGGGGGCGGGGGTCAGCCCCAGCATTTT. Its translation is CASSQDPVRGGGGQPQHF.

The chain is built from TRBV6-5 and TRBJ1-5; tentative D call: TRBD1 (6 bases). This CDR3 region has 14 residues. V lost 6 bases, J lost 4 bases, and 13 bases lay in between. CDR1 and CDR2 (germline): MNHEY, SVGAGI. CDR3 amino acids: CASRGGQVNQPQHF. CDR3 DNA sequence: TGTGCCAGCAGGGGGGGGCAAGTGAATCAGCCCCAGCATTTT.

The chain carries TRBV14 and TRBJ2-7; D perhaps matches TRBD1 (5 bases). This CDR3 is 15 amino acids long. In germline, CDR1 is SGHDN, CDR2 FVKESK. With 2 bases removed from V and 7 bases from J, the gap between germline ends came to 18 bases. The CDR3 sequence: CASSQMEGARREQYF. In DNA form, the CDR3 reads TGTGCCAGCAGCCAAATGGAAGGGGCACGGAGAGAGCAGTACTTC.

The chain has TRBV2 and TRBJ1-4; a weak D match, TRBD1 (6 bases). Between the trimmed V and J ends, which lost 6 bases and 8 bases, there was a span of 19 bases. Germline V gene data show CDR1 as SNHLY and CDR2 as FYNNEI. The CDR3 covers 15 residues. The CDR3 protein is CASRPRTEVNEKLFF. The CDR3 DNA follows: TGTGCCAGCAGACCACGGACAGAGGTTAACGAAAAACTGTTTTTT.

The genes are TRBV4-2 and TRBJ2-1, with a possible D match to TRBD2 (5 bases). This CDR3 comprises 16 residues. Germline-derived CDR1 and CDR2 are LGHNA and YNFKEQ. Trimming pared 4 bases from V and 2 bases from J, leaving 15 bases between. CDR3 region: CASSRLTTGAYNEQFF. The CDR3 coding sequence is TGTGCCAGCAGCCGCCTGACTACTGGCGCCTACAATGAGCAGTTCTTC.

The rearrangement links TRBV27 to TRBJ2-3; D perhaps matches TRBD2 (6 bases). The germline V and J ends were trimmed by 7 bases and 0 bases, with 14 bases remaining between them. Looked up from germline, CDR1 is MNHEY and CDR2 is SMNVEV (reference sequence). The CDR3 runs 15 residues. The CDR3 loop is CASTGWAGSTDTQYF. In DNA, the CDR3 is TGTGCCAGCACAGGGTGGGCGGGGAGCACAGATACGCAGTATTTT.

The chain uses TRBV9 and TRBJ2-3, with 7 bases matching TRBD1. This CDR3 is 16 amino acids long. Germline CDR1 is SGDLS and CDR2 is YYNGEE. J gave up 2 bases and V 3 bases, and 9 bases lay outside the gene matches. CDR3 bases: TGTGCCAGCAGCGCGGCCAGGGGGACAGCCACAGATACGCAGTATTTT. Translated: CASSAARGTATDTQYF. Drawing the rest from reference TRBV9 and TRBJ2-3, the complete variable domain is DSGVTQTPKHLITATGQRVTLRCSPRSGDLSVYWYQQSLDQGLQFLIQYYNGEERAKGNILERFSAQQFPDLHSELNLSSLELGDSALYFCASSAARGTATDTQYFGPGTRLTVL.

The V gene is TRBV18, the J gene TRBJ2-5; TRBD2 might be the D (7 bases). The CDR3 is 15 residues long. Between the trimmed V and J ends, which lost 2 bases and 1 base, there was a span of 11 bases. The germline V gene encodes CDR1 KGHSH and CDR2 LQKENI. The CDR3 reads CASSPRGGSQETQYF. For the CDR3, the DNA is TGTGCCAGCTCACCAAGGGGGGGGTCCCAAGAGACCCAGTACTTC. Variable domain in full (rest from reference TRBV18 and TRBJ2-5): NAGVMQNPRHLVRRRGQEARLRCSPMKGHSHVYWYRQLPEEGLKFMVYLQKENIIDESGMPKERFSAEFPKEGPSILRIQQVVRGDSAAYFCASSPRGGSQETQYFGPGTRLLVL.

The J gene is TRBJ2-5, the V gene TRBV4-1, with 9 bases lining up with TRBD2. V lost 2 bases, J lost 2 bases, and 9 bases stayed unmatched. CDR1 is MGHRA and CDR2 is YSYEKL in the germline V gene. CDR3 size: 17 residues. CDR3 amino acids: CASSQTGRLAAQETQYF. CDR3 DNA: TGCGCCAGCAGCCAAACCGGGAGACTAGCGGCACAAGAGACCCAGTACTTC.

This rearrangement joins TRBV5-6 to TRBJ2-5; D gene ambiguous. Germline V gives CDR1 SGHDT, CDR2 YYEEEE. This CDR3 region has 13 residues. The V and J ends lost 0 bases and 5 bases respectively, with 8 bases between them. The CDR3 DNA reads as TGTGCCAGCAGCTTGGGGTTTCGGGAGACCCAGTACTTC. It codes for CASSLGFRETQYF.

Here the CDR3 reads CASSGGRGTEAFF. As DNA, the CDR3 is TGTGCCAGCAGCGGGGGGAGGGGTACTGAAGCTTTCTTT. The chain links TRBV12-3 or TRBV12-4 to TRBJ1-1; perhaps TRBD1 as D (5 bases). Trimming took 6 bases from V and 5 from J, leaving 13 bases between them. This CDR3 is 13 amino acids long.

The rearrangement uses TRBV29-1 and TRBJ1-2; D remains unclear. The CDR3 extends over 13 amino acids. Deletions cut 4 bases from V and 3 bases from J, with 12 bases between. CDR1 SQVTM and CDR2 ANQGSEA come from the germline V gene. For the CDR3, the DNA is TGCAGCGTTGCAGTAGGACGGGACTATGGCTACACCTTC. Protein sequence: CSVAVGRDYGYTF.

The chain carries TRBV12-3 or TRBV12-4 and TRBJ2-7, with D unresolved. Trimming cost V 3 bases and J 0 bases, with 6 bases left between them. The CDR3 is 13 amino acids. CDR3 DNA: TGTGCCAGCAGTTTTCCAGGCTCCTACGAGCAGTACTTC. Residues: CASSFPGSYEQYF.

This clone was counted a single time. The chain has TRBV7-9 and TRBJ2-1, with unresolved D. Trimming shortened V by 1 base and J by 3 bases, and 7 bases separated the two germline ends. The CDR3 is 14 residues long. CDR1 is SEHNR and CDR2 is FQNEAQ in the germline V gene (reference sequence). In DNA form, the CDR3 reads TGTGCCAGCAGCTTAGTAACGAGCTACAATGAGCAGTTCTTC. As protein: CASSLVTSYNEQFF.

This chain joins TRBV28 and TRBJ2-7; 11 bases are a match to TRBD2. Germline V lookup: CDR1 MDHEN, CDR2 SYDVKM. Trimming removed 5 bases from V and 0 bases from J; junction bases left unmatched: 9. The CDR3 is 17 amino acids. The CDR3 bases are TGTGCCAGCAGTCCCGGGACTAGCGGATTTAGCTCCTACGAGCAGTACTTC. It encodes CASSPGTSGFSSYEQYF.

This clone is a singleton in its sample. The gene calls are TRBV5-6 and TRBJ2-5; D call uncertain. V was clipped by 2 bases and J by 1 base, with 0 bases between them. CDR3 size: 11 residues. The germline gives CDR1 SGHDT, CDR2 YYEEEE. CDR3 protein: CASSFQETQYF. In DNA form, the CDR3 reads TGTGCCAGCAGCTTCCAAGAGACCCAGTACTTC.

DNA of the CDR3: TGTGCCAGCTCGACGGCGGGGCCGAACACTGAAGCTTTCTTT. Its translation: CASSTAGPNTEAFF. V usage is TRBV18 and J usage is TRBJ1-1; TRBD1 is a possible D gene (5 bases). This CDR3 region has 14 residues. The germline V gene encodes CDR1 KGHSH and CDR2 LQKENI. The V gene lost 6 bases and the J gene lost 1 base, with 12 bases spanning the gap.

The J gene is TRBJ1-4, the V gene TRBV5-1; possible D gene TRBD1, 5 bases. The CDR3 is made up of 13 amino acids. V lost 5 bases and J 5 bases, leaving 10 bases between the germline ends. Germline V gene sequence: CDR1 SGHRS, CDR2 YFSETQ. The CDR3 sequence: CASRIRENEKLFF. In DNA form, the CDR3 reads TGCGCCAGCAGGATCAGGGAGAATGAAAAACTGTTTTTT.

The chain combines TRBV6-5 with TRBJ2-2; TRBD1 agrees at 11 bases. The CDR3 length is 15 residues. V was pared by 10 bases and J by 6 bases, with 10 bases of the junction left unmatched. The germline V gene encodes CDR1 MNHEY and CDR2 SVGAGI. The CDR3 spells CATEDRGLLAGELFF. The CDR3 DNA follows: TGTGCCACCGAGGACAGGGGGCTTTTGGCCGGGGAGCTGTTTTTT.

The genes are TRBV10-3 and TRBJ2-1; D possibly corresponds to TRBD1 (6 bases). Trimming took 3 bases from V and 8 from J, leaving 11 bases between them. CDR1 ENHRY and CDR2 SYGVKD come from the germline V gene. The CDR3 has 13 amino acids. The CDR3 spells CAISETQGYEQFF. In DNA, the CDR3 is TGTGCCATCAGTGAAACACAGGGTTATGAGCAGTTCTTC.

The chain employs TRBV5-4 and TRBJ2-4, with D perhaps matching TRBD2 (6 bases). Trimming took off 3 bases at V and 3 bases at J, with 13 bases between the two ends. CDR1 SGHNT and CDR2 YYREEE come from the germline V gene (reference sequence). CDR3 length: 15 amino acids. The CDR3 here is CASSWAGGVKNIQYF. CDR3 in DNA: TGTGCCAGCAGCTGGGCAGGAGGGGTCAAAAACATTCAGTACTTC.

The chain employs TRBV28 and TRBJ2-7; 8 nucleotides agree with TRBD2. The CDR3 is made up of 15 amino acids. Trimming at V came to 1 base and at J to 5 bases, leaving 7 bases not matched to a gene. CDR1 is MDHEN, CDR2 SYDVKM, per germline. Here the CDR3 DNA reads TGTGCCAGCAGTTTATACCCAGCGGGAGTTGACGAGCAGTACTTC. This encodes CASSLYPAGVDEQYF. The variable domain in full, completed from reference TRBV28 and TRBJ2-7, reads DVKVTQSSRYLVKRTGEKVFLECVQDMDHENMFWYRQDPGLGLRLIYFSYDVKMKEKGDIPEGYSVSREKKERFSLILESASTNQTSMYLCASSLYPAGVDEQYFGPGTRLTVT.

This chain links TRBV7-9 with TRBJ2-5, with 9 bases that match TRBD1. The CDR3 totals 16 residues. Germline lookup yields CDR1 SEHNR and CDR2 FQNEAQ (reference sequence). J gave up 2 bases and V 1 base, and 5 bases lay outside the gene matches. CDR3 nucleotides: TGTGCCAGCAGCTTAGGGGGACAGGGCAAGCAAGAGACCCAGTACTTC. Its protein is CASSLGGQGKQETQYF.

CDR3 DNA sequence: TGTGCCAGCAGTACCACTCTAGCCAATGAGCAGTTCTTC. Encoded protein: CASSTTLANEQFF. The V and J genes are TRBV6-2 or TRBV6-3 and TRBJ2-1; perhaps TRBD2 as D (5 bases). Germline values: CDR1 MNHEY, CDR2 SVGEGT. The CDR3 is made up of 13 amino acids. V dropped 5 bases and J dropped 6 bases, with 11 bases sitting between them.

This clone is a singleton in its sample. The chain carries TRBV7-9 and TRBJ1-2; TRBD1 might be the D (5 bases). The CDR3 length is 13 residues. Germline-derived CDR1 and CDR2 are SEHNR and FQNEAQ (reference sequence). V was pared by 4 bases and J by 4 bases, with 10 bases between. CDR3 loop: CASSYQGGYGYTF. The CDR3, as DNA: TGTGCCAGCAGCTACCAGGGAGGCTATGGCTACACCTTC.